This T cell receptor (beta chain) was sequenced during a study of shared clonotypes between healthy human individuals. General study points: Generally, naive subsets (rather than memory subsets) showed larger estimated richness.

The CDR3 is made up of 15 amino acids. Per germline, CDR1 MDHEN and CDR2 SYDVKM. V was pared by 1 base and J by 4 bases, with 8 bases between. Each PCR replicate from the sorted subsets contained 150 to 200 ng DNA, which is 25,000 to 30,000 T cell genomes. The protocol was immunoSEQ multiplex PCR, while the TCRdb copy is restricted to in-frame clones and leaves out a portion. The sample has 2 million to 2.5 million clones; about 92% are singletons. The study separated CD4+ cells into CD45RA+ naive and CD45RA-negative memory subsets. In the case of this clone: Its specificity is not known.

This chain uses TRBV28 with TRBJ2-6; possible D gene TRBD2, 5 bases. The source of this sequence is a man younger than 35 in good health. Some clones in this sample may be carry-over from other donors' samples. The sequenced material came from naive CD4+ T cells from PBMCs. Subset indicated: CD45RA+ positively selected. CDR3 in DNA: TGTGCCAGCAGTTTATCCGGGGTCGGGGCCAACGTCCTGACTTTC. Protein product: CASSLSGVGANVLTF.